This passage covers 19 T cell receptor beta chains from one sample sequenced in a study of blood T cells in healthy people across ages. For the second PCR, which ran for 7 to 11 cycles, a sample-barcoded 5' primer and a J-beta primer mix were used. One entry per CDR3 protein, called by TCRdb with MiXCR from the 5' RACE reads. The sample comprises 630,000 or so distinct CDR3 sequences, approximately 31% of which are singletons, and roughly 15% rests with the top ten. The sequenced material came from blood. The source is a woman older than 75 in good health.

This clonotype was found many times. This sequence joins TRBV5-6 and TRBJ1-1; D is unresolved. Between the trimmed V and J ends, which lost 4 bases and 1 base, there was a span of 14 bases. The CDR3 consists of 15 residues. The V gene's germline CDR1 is SGHDT and CDR2 YYEEEE. This CDR3 is CASSPDVGRNTEAFF. For the CDR3, the DNA is TGTGCCAGCAGCCCGGACGTGGGCAGGAACACTGAAGCTTTCTTT.

This rearrangement joins TRBV30 to TRBJ1-1, with D tentatively TRBD1 (6 bases). Germline V gives CDR1 GTSNPN, CDR2 SVGIG (reference sequence). CDR3 length: 14 amino acids. V gave up 4 bases and J gave up 0 bases, with 12 bases separating them. The chain's CDR3 is CAWNKGQLNTEAFF. CDR3 bases: TGTGCCTGGAATAAAGGACAGCTGAACACTGAAGCTTTCTTT.

V and J are TRBV9 and TRBJ2-7; TRBD2 might be the D (6 bases). Germline V gene sequence: CDR1 SGDLS, CDR2 YYNGEE. V lost 4 bases to trimming and J lost 0 bases, with 14 bases between them. The CDR3 is 15 residues long. CDR3 residues: CASSRGGTSSYEQYF. As DNA, the CDR3 is TGTGCCAGCAGCCGAGGAGGGACGAGCTCCTACGAGCAGTACTTC.

In regard to this clonotype: A much larger clone lies a single base off, so this may be a read error. The CDR3 DNA reads as TGTGCCAGCAGTGAAGCGTCAGGTAGGGAGCAGTACTTC. Translating it yields CASSEASGREQYF. This rearrangement joins TRBV2 to TRBJ2-7; D uncertain. The V end was cut by 0 bases, the J end by 7 bases, with 10 bases between. This CDR3 contains 13 residues. Germline assignment: CDR1 SNHLY and CDR2 FYNNEI.

For the CDR3, the DNA is TGTGCCAGCAGCTCCGCGGGGGTTGGGAACACTGAAGCTTTCTTT. Its translation: CASSSAGVGNTEAFF. The rearrangement joins TRBV7-2 to TRBJ1-1, with a weak D call TRBD1 (5 bases). The CDR3 runs to 15 residues. The V end lost 4 bases, the J end lost 1 base, and 13 bases lay between the germline ends. In germline, CDR1 is SGHTA, CDR2 FQGNSA.

The V and J genes are TRBV7-2 and TRBJ2-7; no firm D call. In germline, CDR1 is SGHTA, CDR2 FQGNSA. Trimming took off 5 bases at V and 3 bases at J, with 11 bases between the two ends. There are 13 residues in the CDR3. The CDR3 sequence: CASSLNHDYEQYF. The DNA for the CDR3 is TGTGCCAGCAGCCTGAATCATGACTACGAGCAGTACTTC.

This clonotype was detected a few times. The chain carries TRBV6-1 and TRBJ1-1, with 7 bases that match TRBD1. This CDR3 has 13 residues. The ends lost 3 bases at V and 7 bases at J; junction bases unmatched: 5. In germline, CDR1 is MNHNS, CDR2 SASEGT. The DNA for the CDR3 is TGTGCCAGCAGTGACCGACAGGGTATTGAAGCTTTCTTT. It is translated as CASSDRQGIEAFF.

This clonotype was recorded only once. The genes are TRBV3-1 and TRBJ2-5; D is possibly TRBD1 (7 bases). The J call may be faulty, since TRBJ2-7 better matches the DNA end. This CDR3 spans 14 amino acids. Germline V lookup: CDR1 LGHDT, CDR2 YNNKEL (reference sequence). CDR3 residues: CASSRGTVVYEQYF. The CDR3 region has the DNA TGTGCCAGCAGCCGCGGGACAGTGGTATACGAGCAGTACTTC.

The genes are TRBV20-1 and TRBJ2-3; 8 bases match TRBD2. Per the germline V gene, CDR1 is DFQATT and CDR2 is SNEGSKA (reference sequence). The J segment lost 4 bases and the V segment lost 2 bases, leaving 8 bases of the junction unmatched. The CDR3 is 15 residues long. CDR3 protein: CSARSLAGLADTQYF. CDR3 in DNA: TGCAGTGCTAGATCCCTAGCGGGTTTGGCAGATACGCAGTATTTT.

V gene TRBV4-3 combines with J gene TRBJ2-1, with 9 bases aligning to TRBD2. The end of the DNA aligns better with TRBJ2-7, so the J call may be wrong. The CDR3 totals 16 residues. CDR1 LGHNA and CDR2 YSLEER come from the germline V gene. The CDR3 region is CASSQEAGGALDEQYF. Here the CDR3 DNA reads TGCGCCAGCAGCCAAGAGGCGGGAGGGGCTTTGGATGAGCAGTACTTC.

The chain couples TRBV3-1 to TRBJ2-4; 8 nucleotides agree with TRBD1. The CDR3 covers 14 residues. V lost 4 bases and J lost 8; bases outside the gene matches: 7. In germline, CDR1 is LGHDT, CDR2 YNNKEL (reference sequence). This CDR3 reads CASSPRTGFDIQYF. CDR3 DNA sequence: TGTGCCAGCAGCCCAAGGACAGGGTTTGACATTCAGTACTTC.

Remarks on this clonotype: This may stem from a read error, because a much larger clone lies one nucleotide away. The chain links TRBV6-5 to TRBJ1-2; TRBD1 matches at 11 bases. Germline loops: CDR1 MNHEY, CDR2 SVGAGI. V lost 2 bases and J lost 10; bases outside the gene matches: 6. This CDR3 spans 14 amino acids. CDR3 protein: CASSYSGQGADYTF. The CDR3 coding sequence is TGTGCCAGCAGTTACAGTGGACAGGGGGCGGACTACACCTTC.

At least ten counts were recorded for this clonotype. The V gene is TRBV11-1, the J gene TRBJ2-1; no clear D. Germline loops: CDR1 SGHAT, CDR2 FQDESV (reference sequence). The CDR3 is made up of 14 amino acids. V lost 3 bases and J 4 bases, leaving 10 bases between the germline ends. The DNA of the CDR3 is TGTGCCAGCAGCTTGGGCAGACATTACAATGAGCAGTTCTTC. Protein sequence: CASSLGRHYNEQFF.

Note on this clonotype: This may be a read error, as it is one base from a much larger clone. This rearrangement joins TRBV12-3 or TRBV12-4 to TRBJ2-6, with D possibly being TRBD1 or TRBD2 (5 bases each). This CDR3 contains 15 residues. The CDR3 loop is CATSGESSGANVRTF. Written as DNA, the CDR3 is TGTGCCACCAGTGGGGAGAGCTCTGGGGCCAACGTCCGGACTTTC.

At least ten counts were recorded for this clonotype. The chain recombines TRBV30 with TRBJ2-7, with D possibly matching TRBD2 (5 bases). Deletions cut 3 bases from V and 0 bases from J, with 15 bases between. The CDR3 runs to 15 residues. CDR1 GTSNPN and CDR2 SVGIG come from the germline V gene (reference sequence). CDR3 loop: CAWSRGRTFSYEQYF. The CDR3, as DNA: TGTGCCTGGAGCCGAGGGAGAACCTTCTCCTACGAGCAGTACTTC.

On this clonotype itself: The conserved phenylalanine or tryptophan is not found at the CDR3 terminus, so this likely reflects a read error. The limits of the CDR3 on the DNA are not certain, so only TCRdb's listed CDR3 is given. The chain carries TRBV3-1 and TRBJ2-5; TRBD1 is the table's D call, not checked against the DNA. A total of 15 residues make up the CDR3, ends included. Germline CDR1 LGHDT, CDR2 YNNKEL (reference sequence). The chain's CDR3 is CASSPPGGPGYTFGS.

The rearrangement uses TRBV6-5 and TRBJ2-3; 7 bases line up with TRBD2. The CDR3 has 15 residues. Germline trimming cut 5 bases from V and 3 bases from J; bases unmatched to any gene: 8. Germline V CDR1 and CDR2: MNHEY, SVGAGI. The DNA of the CDR3 is TGTGCCAGCAGTACACTAGCGAGGGGTACAGATACGCAGTATTTT. It encodes CASSTLARGTDTQYF.

The rearrangement uses TRBV30 and TRBJ2-7; the D gene is possibly TRBD1 (7 bases). In germline, CDR1 is GTSNPN, CDR2 SVGIG (reference sequence). The V end lost 1 base, the J end lost 6 bases, and 16 bases lay between the germline ends. The CDR3 loop spans 14 amino acids. Here the CDR3 DNA reads TGTGCCTGGAGTGGGGGGCAGGGGGGAGGCGAGCAGTACTTC. Encoded protein: CAWSGGQGGGEQYF.

This clonotype was counted at least ten times. The chain joins TRBV20-1 to TRBJ1-1; no definite D call. Per the germline V gene, CDR1 is DFQATT and CDR2 is SNEGSKA (reference sequence). The CDR3 totals 12 residues. The CDR3 loop is CIRRGPNTEAFF. CDR3 nucleotide sequence: TGCATCCGACGAGGTCCGAACACTGAAGCTTTCTTT.